The entry below gives a single T cell receptor (beta chain) sequence along with its context. Antigen specificity is unknown. Generated by immunoSEQ multiplex PCR, the TCRdb table keeps only in-frame clones and is missing some. This sample has about 97,000 clones; roughly 90% occur once, and the top ten carry roughly 15%. This record belongs to a study of graft-versus-host responses after intestinal transplantation. Points from the study as a whole: Some GvH clones were seen earlier in gut or blood, suggesting intestinal origin.

Germline CDR1 is SGHRS and CDR2 is YFSETQ. V was clipped by 1 base and J by 1 base, with 6 bases between them. The CDR3 is 13 residues long. The genes are TRBV5-1 and TRBJ2-7; the D is unclear. The sample was PBMCs, taken about 450 days after intestinal transplant. The sequence derives from a human patient who received an intestinal transplant, so some T cells may come from the graft donor. CDR3 nucleotides: TGCGCCAGCAGCTTGTTCGGGTCCTACGAGCAGTACTTC. Translated: CASSLFGSYEQYF.